This T cell receptor (beta chain) was identified in a study of blood T cell repertoires in COVID-19. At the level of the study: The origin of the acute and convalescent COVID-19 samples was the United States, Italy and Spain. PBMCs, B-cell-depleted T cells, or T cells provided the cDNA or gDNA that made up the material.

Authors' analysis steps: Quantification of nucleated cells was approximated via reference gene primer amplification. Measured with immunoSEQ multiplex PCR; TCRdb has only the in-frame clones, and not every one. Clonal size and the V and J genes are those of that table, whereas D and trimming came from the DNA. The data contain roughly 230,000 clones, 81% of them singletons. Germline V gene lookup returns CDR1 SGHKS and CDR2 YYEKEE (reference sequence). Losses at the gene ends were 0 bases for V and 3 bases for J; bases not matched to a gene: 2. The length of the CDR3 is 14 residues. Sequences were obtained from peripheral blood. This receptor was taken from a woman of 80 years or more with acute or convalescent COVID-19. The chain is built from TRBV5-5 and TRBJ1-1, with 7 bases lining up with TRBD1. The DNA for the CDR3 is TGTGCCAGCAGCTTGGGCAGGGGGGACACTGAAGCTTTCTTT. Its protein is CASSLGRGDTEAFF.